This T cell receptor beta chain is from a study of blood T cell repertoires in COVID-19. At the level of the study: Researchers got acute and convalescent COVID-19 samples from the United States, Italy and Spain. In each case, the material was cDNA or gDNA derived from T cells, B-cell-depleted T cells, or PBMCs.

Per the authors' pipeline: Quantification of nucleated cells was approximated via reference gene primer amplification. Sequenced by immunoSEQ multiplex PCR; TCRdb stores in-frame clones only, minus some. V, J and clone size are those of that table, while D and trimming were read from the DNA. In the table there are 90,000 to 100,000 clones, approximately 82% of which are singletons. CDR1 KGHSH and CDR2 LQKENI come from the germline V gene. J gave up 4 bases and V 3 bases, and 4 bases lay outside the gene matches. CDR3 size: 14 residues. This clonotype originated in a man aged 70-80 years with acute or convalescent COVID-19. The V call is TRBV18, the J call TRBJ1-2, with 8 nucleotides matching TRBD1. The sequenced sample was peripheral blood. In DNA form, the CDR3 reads TGTGCCAGCTCACCCCAGGACAGGGTCTATGGCTACACCTTC. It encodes CASSPQDRVYGYTF. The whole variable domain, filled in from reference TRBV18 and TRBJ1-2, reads NAGVMQNPRHLVRRRGQEARLRCSPMKGHSHVYWYRQLPEEGLKFMVYLQKENIIDESGMPKERFSAEFPKEGPSILRIQQVVRGDSAAYFCASSPQDRVYGYTFGSGTRLTVV.